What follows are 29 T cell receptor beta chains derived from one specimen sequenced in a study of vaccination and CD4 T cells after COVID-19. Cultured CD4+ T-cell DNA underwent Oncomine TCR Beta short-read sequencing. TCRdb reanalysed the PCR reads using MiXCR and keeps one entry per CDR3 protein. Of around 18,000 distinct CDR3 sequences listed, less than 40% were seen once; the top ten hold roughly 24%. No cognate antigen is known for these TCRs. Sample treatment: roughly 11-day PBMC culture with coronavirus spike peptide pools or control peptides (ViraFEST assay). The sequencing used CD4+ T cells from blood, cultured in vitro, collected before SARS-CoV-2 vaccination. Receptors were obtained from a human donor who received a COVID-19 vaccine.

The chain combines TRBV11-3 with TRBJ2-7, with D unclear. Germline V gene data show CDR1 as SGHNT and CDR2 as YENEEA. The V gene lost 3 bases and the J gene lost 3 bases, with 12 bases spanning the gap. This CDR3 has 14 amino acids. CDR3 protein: CASSFSRNSYEQYF. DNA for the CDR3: TGTGCCAGCAGCTTTTCACGCAACAGCTACGAGCAGTACTTC.

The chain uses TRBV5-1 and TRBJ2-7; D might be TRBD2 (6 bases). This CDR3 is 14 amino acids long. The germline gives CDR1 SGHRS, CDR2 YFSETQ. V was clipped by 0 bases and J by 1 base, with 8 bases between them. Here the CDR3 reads CASSLGGGSYEQYF. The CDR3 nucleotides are TGCGCCAGCAGCTTGGGTGGGGGGTCCTACGAGCAGTACTTC.

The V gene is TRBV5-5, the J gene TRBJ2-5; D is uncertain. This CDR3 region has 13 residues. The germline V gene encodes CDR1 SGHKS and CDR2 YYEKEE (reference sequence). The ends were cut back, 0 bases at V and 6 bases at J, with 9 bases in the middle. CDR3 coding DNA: TGTGCCAGCAGCTTGGCTGTTCCCAAGACCCAGTACTTC. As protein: CASSLAVPKTQYF.

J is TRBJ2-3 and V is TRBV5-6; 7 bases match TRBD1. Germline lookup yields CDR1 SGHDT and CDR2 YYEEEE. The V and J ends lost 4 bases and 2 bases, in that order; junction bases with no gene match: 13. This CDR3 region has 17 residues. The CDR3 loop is CASSHEGPGQITDTQYF. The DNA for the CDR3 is TGTGCCAGCAGCCACGAAGGTCCGGGACAGATCACAGATACGCAGTATTTT. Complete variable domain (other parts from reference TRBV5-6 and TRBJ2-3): DAGVTQSPTHLIKTRGQQVTLRCSPKSGHDTVSWYQQALGQGPQFIFQYYEEEERQRGNFPDRFSGHQFPNYSSELNVNALLLGDSALYLCASSHEGPGQITDTQYFGPGTRLTVL.

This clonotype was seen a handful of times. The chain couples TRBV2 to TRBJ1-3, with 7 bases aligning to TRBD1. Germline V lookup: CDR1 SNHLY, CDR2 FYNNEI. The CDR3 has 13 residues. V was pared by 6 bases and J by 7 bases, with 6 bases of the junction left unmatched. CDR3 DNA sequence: TGTGCCAGCAGGATAGACAGGGAGAACACCATATATTTT. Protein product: CASRIDRENTIYF. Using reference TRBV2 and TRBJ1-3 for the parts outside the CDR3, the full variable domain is EPEVTQTPSHQVTQMGQEVILRCVPISNHLYFYWYRQILGQKVEFLVSFYNNEISEKSEIFDDQFSVERPDGSNFTLKIRSTKLEDSAMYFCASRIDRENTIYFGEGSWLTVV.

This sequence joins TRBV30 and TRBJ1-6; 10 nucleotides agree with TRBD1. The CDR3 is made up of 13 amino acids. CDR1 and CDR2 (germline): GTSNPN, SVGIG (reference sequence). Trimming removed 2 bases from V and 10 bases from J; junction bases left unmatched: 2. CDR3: CAWSRDRGSPLHF. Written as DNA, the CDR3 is TGTGCCTGGAGTCGGGACAGGGGATCACCCCTCCACTTT.

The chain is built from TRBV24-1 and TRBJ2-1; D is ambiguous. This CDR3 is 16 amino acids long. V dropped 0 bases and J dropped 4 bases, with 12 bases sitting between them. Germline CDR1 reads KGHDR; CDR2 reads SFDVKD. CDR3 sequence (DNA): TGTGCCACCAGTGATTTGCGTAGGCGTTGGTACAATGAGCAGTTCTTC. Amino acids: CATSDLRRRWYNEQFF.

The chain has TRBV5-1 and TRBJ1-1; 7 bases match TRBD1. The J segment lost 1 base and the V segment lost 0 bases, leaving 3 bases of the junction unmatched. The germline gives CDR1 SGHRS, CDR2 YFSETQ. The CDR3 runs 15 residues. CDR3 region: CASSLDWTGNTEAFF. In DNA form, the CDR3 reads TGCGCCAGCAGCTTGGATTGGACAGGGAACACTGAAGCTTTCTTT.

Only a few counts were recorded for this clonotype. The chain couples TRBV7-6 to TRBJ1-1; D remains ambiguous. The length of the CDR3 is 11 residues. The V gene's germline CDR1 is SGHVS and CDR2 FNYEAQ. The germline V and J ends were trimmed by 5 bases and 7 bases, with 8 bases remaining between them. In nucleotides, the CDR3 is TGTGCCAGCAGCCCGGGCTTTGAAGCTTTCTTT. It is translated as CASSPGFEAFF.

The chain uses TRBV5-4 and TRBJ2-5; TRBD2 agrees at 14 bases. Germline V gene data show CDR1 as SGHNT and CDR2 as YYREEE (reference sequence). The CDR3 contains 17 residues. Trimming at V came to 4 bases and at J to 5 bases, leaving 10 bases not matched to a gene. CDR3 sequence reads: CASSPGLAGDRGETQYF. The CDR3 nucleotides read TGTGCCAGCAGCCCGGGACTAGCGGGGGACCGGGGGGAGACCCAGTACTTC.

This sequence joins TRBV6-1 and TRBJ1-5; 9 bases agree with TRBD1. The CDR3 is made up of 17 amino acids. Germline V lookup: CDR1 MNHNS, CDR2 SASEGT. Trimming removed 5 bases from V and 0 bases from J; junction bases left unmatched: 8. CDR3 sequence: CASSPGTGTNSNQPQHF. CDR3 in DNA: TGTGCCAGCAGTCCCGGGACAGGGACTAATAGCAATCAGCCCCAGCATTTT.

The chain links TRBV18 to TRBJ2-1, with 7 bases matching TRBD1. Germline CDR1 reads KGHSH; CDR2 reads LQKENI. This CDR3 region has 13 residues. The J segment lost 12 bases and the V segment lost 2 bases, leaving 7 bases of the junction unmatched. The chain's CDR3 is CASSPLTGMWQFF. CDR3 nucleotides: TGTGCCAGCTCACCATTGACAGGGATGTGGCAGTTCTTC.

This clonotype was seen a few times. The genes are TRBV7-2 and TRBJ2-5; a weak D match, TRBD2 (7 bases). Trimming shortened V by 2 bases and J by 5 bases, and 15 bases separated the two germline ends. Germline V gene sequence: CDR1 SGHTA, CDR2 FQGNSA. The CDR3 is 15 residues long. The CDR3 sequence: CASSLLGGGGETQYF. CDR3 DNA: TGTGCCAGCAGCTTACTTGGCGGGGGCGGGGAGACCCAGTACTTC.

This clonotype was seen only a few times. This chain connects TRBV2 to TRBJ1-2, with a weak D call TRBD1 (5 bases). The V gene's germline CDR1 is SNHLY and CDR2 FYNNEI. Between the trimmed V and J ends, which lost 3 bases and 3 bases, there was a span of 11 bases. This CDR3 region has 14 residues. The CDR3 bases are TGTGCCAGCAGTGAGCTGGGGGTGGACTATGGCTACACCTTC. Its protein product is CASSELGVDYGYTF.

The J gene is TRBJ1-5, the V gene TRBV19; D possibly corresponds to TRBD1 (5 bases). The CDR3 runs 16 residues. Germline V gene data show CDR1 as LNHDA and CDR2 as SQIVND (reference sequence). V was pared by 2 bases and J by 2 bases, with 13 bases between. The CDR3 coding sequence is TGTGCCAGTAGTATACAAGCAGGGTTGGGCAATCAGCCCCAGCATTTT. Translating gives CASSIQAGLGNQPQHF. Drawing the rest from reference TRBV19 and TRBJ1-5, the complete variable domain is DGGITQSPKYLFRKEGQNVTLSCEQNLNHDAMYWYRQDPGQGLRLIYYSQIVNDFQKGDIAEGYSVSREKKESFPLTVTSAQKNPTAFYLCASSIQAGLGNQPQHFGDGTRLSIL.

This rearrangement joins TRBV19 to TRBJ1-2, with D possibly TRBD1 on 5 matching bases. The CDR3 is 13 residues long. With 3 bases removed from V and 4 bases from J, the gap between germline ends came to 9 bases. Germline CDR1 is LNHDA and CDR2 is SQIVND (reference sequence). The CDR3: CASSIGRAYGYTF. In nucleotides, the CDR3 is TGTGCCAGTAGTATTGGCAGGGCCTATGGCTACACCTTC.

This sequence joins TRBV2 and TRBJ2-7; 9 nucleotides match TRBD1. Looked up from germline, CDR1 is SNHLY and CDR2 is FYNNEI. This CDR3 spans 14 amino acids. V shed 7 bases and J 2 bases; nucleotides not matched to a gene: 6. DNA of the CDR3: TGTGCCAGCACCCGGGACAGGGAGGCCTACGAGCAGTACTTC. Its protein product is CASTRDREAYEQYF.

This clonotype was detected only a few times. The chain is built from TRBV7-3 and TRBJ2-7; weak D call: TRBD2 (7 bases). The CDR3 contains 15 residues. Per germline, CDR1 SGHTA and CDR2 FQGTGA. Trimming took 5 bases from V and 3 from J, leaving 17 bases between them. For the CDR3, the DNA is TGTGCCAGCAGCGCCCAGGGAGGGGGGTACTACGAGCAGTACTTC. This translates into CASSAQGGGYYEQYF. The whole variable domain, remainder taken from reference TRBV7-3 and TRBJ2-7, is GAGVSQTPSNKVTEKGKYVELRCDPISGHTALYWYRQSLGQGPEFLIYFQGTGAADDSGLPNDRFFAVRPEGSVSTLKIQRTERGDSAVYLCASSAQGGGYYEQYFGPGTRLTVT.

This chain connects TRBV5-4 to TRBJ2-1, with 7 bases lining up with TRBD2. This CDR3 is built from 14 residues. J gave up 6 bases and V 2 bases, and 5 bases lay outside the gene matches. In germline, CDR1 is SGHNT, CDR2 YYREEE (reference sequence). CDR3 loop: CASSLAGISNEQFF. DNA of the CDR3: TGTGCCAGCAGCTTAGCGGGGATCTCCAATGAGCAGTTCTTC.

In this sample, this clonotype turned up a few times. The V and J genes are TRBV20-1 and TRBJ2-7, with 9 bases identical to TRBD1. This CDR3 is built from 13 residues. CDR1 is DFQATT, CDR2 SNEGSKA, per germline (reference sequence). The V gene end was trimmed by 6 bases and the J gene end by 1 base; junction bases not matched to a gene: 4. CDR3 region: CSAGTGISYEQYF. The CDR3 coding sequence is TGCAGTGCAGGGACAGGGATTTCCTACGAGCAGTACTTC.

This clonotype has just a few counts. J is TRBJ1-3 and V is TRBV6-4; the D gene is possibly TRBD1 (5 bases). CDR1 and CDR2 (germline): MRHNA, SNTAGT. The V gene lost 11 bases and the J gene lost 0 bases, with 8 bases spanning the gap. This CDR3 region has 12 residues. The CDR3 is CALGGSGNTIYF. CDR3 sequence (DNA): TGTGCCCTGGGGGGCTCTGGAAACACCATATATTTT.

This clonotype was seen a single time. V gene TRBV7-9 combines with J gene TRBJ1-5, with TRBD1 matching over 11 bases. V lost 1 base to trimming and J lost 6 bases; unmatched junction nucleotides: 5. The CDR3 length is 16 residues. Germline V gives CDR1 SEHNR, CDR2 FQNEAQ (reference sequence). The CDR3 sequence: CASSLGGGTGGQPQHF. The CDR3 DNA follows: TGTGCCAGCAGCTTAGGGGGGGGGACAGGGGGTCAGCCCCAGCATTTT.

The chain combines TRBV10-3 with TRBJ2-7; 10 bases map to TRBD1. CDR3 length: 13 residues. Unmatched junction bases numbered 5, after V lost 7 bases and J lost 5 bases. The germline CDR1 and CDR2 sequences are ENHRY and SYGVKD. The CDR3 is CAITRDRGHEQYV. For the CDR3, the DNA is TGTGCCATCACCCGGGACAGGGGACACGAGCAGTACGTC.

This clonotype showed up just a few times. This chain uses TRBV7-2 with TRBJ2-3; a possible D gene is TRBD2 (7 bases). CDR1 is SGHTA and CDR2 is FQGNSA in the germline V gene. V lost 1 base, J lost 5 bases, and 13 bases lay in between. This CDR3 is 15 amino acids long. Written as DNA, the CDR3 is TGTGCCAGCAGCTTAGACGGGGGGCGAGGAGATACGCAGTATTTT. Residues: CASSLDGGRGDTQYF. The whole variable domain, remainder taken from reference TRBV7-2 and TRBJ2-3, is GAGVSQSPSNKVTEKGKDVELRCDPISGHTALYWYRQSLGQGLEFLIYFQGNSAPDKSGLPSDRFSAERTGGSVSTLTIQRTQQEDSAVYLCASSLDGGRGDTQYFGPGTRLTVL.

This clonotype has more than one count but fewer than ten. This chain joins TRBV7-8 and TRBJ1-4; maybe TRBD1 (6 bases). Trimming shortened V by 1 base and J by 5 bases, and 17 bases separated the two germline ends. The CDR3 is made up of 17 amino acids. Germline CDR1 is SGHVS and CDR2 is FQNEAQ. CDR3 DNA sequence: TGTGCCAGCAGCTTAGATCCCTACAGGGCATTAAATGAAAAACTGTTTTTT. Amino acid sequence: CASSLDPYRALNEKLFF.

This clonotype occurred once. The CDR3 bases are TGTGCCAGGGAGGAACAAGAGACCCAGTACTTC. This sequence encodes CAREEQETQYF. The J gene is TRBJ2-5, the V gene TRBV19, with D tentatively TRBD2 (5 bases). The CDR3 extends over 11 amino acids. V lost 9 bases to trimming and J lost 2 bases, with 7 bases between them. Germline lookup yields CDR1 LNHDA and CDR2 SQIVND (reference sequence).

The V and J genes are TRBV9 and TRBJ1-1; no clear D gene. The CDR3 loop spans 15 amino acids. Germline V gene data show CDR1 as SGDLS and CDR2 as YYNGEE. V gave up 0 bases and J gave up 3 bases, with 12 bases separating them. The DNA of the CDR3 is TGTGCCAGCAGCGTAGGTCCCGAAGTAGACACTGAAGCTTTCTTT. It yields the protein CASSVGPEVDTEAFF.

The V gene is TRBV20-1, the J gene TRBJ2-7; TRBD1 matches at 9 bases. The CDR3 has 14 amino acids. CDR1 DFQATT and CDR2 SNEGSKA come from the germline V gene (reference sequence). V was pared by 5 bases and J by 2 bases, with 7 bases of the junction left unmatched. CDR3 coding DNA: TGCAGTGCTCGACCGGGACAGGGTCCCTACGAGCAGTACTTC. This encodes CSARPGQGPYEQYF.

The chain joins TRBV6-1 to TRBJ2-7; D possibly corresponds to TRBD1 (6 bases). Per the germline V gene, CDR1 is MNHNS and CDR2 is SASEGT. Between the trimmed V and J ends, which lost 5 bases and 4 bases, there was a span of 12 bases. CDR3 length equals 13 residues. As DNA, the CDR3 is TGTGCCAGCAGTATCCAGGGGATGTACGAGCAGTACTTC. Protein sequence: CASSIQGMYEQYF.